Listed here are 13 T cell receptor beta chains from one sample, sequenced in a study of T cells after yellow fever vaccination. TCRdb passed the 5' RACE reads through MiXCR, listing each CDR3 protein once. The table has under 150,000 distinct CDR3 sequences, 7.7% seen once. Specimen: CD4+ T cells sorted from PBMCs, collected 5 days after the yellow fever booster vaccination. These receptors were taken from a man aged 25-40 years who received the YFV17D yellow fever vaccine.

This clonotype was recorded at least ten times. This sequence joins TRBV15 and TRBJ2-1; D gene ambiguous. This CDR3 has 14 amino acids. CDR1 is LNHNV, CDR2 YYDKDF, per germline (reference sequence). V was clipped by 1 base and J by 5 bases, with 9 bases between them. The DNA of the CDR3 is TGTGCCACCAGCAGAGGCAGCCCTAACAATGAGCAGTTCTTC. It is translated as CATSRGSPNNEQFF.

At least ten counts were recorded for this clonotype. The rearrangement joins TRBV4-2 to TRBJ2-1, with TRBD2 matching over 9 bases. The CDR3 loop spans 18 amino acids. Looked up from germline, CDR1 is LGHNA and CDR2 is YNFKEQ. V shed 1 base and J 1 base; nucleotides not matched to a gene: 8. CDR3 residues: CASSQVKLAGNSYNEQFF. In nucleotides, the CDR3 is TGTGCCAGCAGCCAAGTTAAACTAGCGGGTAATTCCTACAATGAGCAGTTCTTC.

At least ten counts were recorded for this clonotype. The chain carries TRBV20-1 and TRBJ2-1; 8 bases are a match to TRBD2. The CDR3 is 16 amino acids. V was pared by 0 bases and J by 7 bases, with 11 bases of the junction left unmatched. The germline V gene has CDR1 DFQATT and CDR2 SNEGSKA (reference sequence). CDR3 sequence (DNA): TGCAGTGCTAGAGATCTCTTGGCGGGAGGCGGGAATGAGCAGTTCTTC. Amino acids: CSARDLLAGGGNEQFF.

This clonotype came up many times. The gene calls are TRBV29-1 and TRBJ2-7; D gene ambiguous. This CDR3 is built from 11 residues. Deletions cut 7 bases from V and 7 bases from J, with 14 bases between. Germline V lookup: CDR1 SQVTM, CDR2 ANQGSEA. The CDR3 loop is CSASDVLEQYF. As DNA, the CDR3 is TGCAGCGCGTCAGACGTTTTGGAGCAGTACTTC.

This clonotype has a handful of counts. The chain uses TRBV11-2 and TRBJ1-3; D unclear. The CDR3 has 16 residues. Trimming cost V 1 base and J 0 bases, with 10 bases left between them. From germline, CDR1 is SGHAT and CDR2 FQNNGV. Here the CDR3 DNA reads TGTGCCAGCAGCTTAGGGGTTGGCCTCTCTGGAAACACCATATATTTT. Encoded protein: CASSLGVGLSGNTIYF.

Ten or more counts support this clonotype. This rearrangement joins TRBV20-1 to TRBJ1-2; D gene uncertain. CDR1 DFQATT and CDR2 SNEGSKA come from the germline V gene (reference sequence). Between the trimmed V and J ends, which lost 3 bases and 5 bases, there was a span of 7 bases. CDR3 length: 11 amino acids. The DNA for the CDR3 is TGCAGTGCTAGTTTGGCGTATGGCTACACCTTC. As protein: CSASLAYGYTF.

This clonotype showed up many times. The chain recombines TRBV11-2 with TRBJ2-7; D unresolved. Germline CDR1 and CDR2: SGHAT and FQNNGV. Trimming pared 8 bases from V and 6 bases from J, leaving 2 bases between. The CDR3 extends over 8 amino acids. The CDR3 sequence is CASPEQYF. The CDR3 bases are TGTGCCAGCCCCGAGCAGTACTTC. The complete variable domain, with remaining parts taken from reference TRBV11-2 and TRBJ2-7, reads EAGVAQSPRYKIIEKRQSVAFWCNPISGHATLYWYQQILGQGPKLLIQFQNNGVVDDSQLPKDRFSAERLKGVDSTLKIQPAKLEDSAVYLCASPEQYFGPGTRLTVT.

This clonotype was observed a few times. The chain couples TRBV6-1 to TRBJ2-5, with D tentatively TRBD1 (5 bases). The germline CDR1 and CDR2 sequences are MNHNS and SASEGT. CDR3 length: 16 amino acids. Trimming shortened V by 8 bases and J by 1 base, and 20 bases separated the two germline ends. DNA for the CDR3: TGTGCCAGCGCGAAGGGGTTAGGCGGCTCCCAAGAGACCCAGTACTTC. This codes for CASAKGLGGSQETQYF.

This clonotype was seen ten or more times. This chain uses TRBV5-1 with TRBJ1-1; 9 bases map to TRBD1. CDR3 length equals 16 residues. The germline V gene has CDR1 SGHRS and CDR2 YFSETQ. The V gene end was trimmed by 3 bases and the J gene end by 4 bases; junction bases not matched to a gene: 10. CDR3 nucleotide sequence: TGCGCCAGCAGCTGGGATCCACAGGGGGCCGTCACTGAAGCTTTCTTT. Translation gives CASSWDPQGAVTEAFF.

This clonotype has at least ten counts. V is TRBV5-1 and J is TRBJ1-5; D not resolved. CDR1 is SGHRS, CDR2 YFSETQ, per germline. This CDR3 is built from 13 residues. V gave up 2 bases and J gave up 3 bases, with 6 bases separating them. CDR3 nucleotides: TGCGCCAGCAGCTTCGGAGTCAATCAGCCCCAGCATTTT. It yields the protein CASSFGVNQPQHF.

A note on this clonotype: The CDR3 does not close with the conserved phenylalanine or tryptophan, likely indicating a read error. CDR3 DNA sequence: TGCAGCCTTGTCTCTAGCGAGGAGACCCAGTACTCC. Translating gives CSLVSSEETQYS. The genes are TRBV29-1 and TRBJ2-5, with D tentatively TRBD2 (6 bases). The CDR3 spans 12 residues. CDR1 is SQVTM, CDR2 ANQGSEA, per germline. V lost 8 bases and J 5 bases, leaving 15 bases between the germline ends.

This clonotype was picked up many times. The chain is built from TRBV5-1 and TRBJ2-2; TRBD1 might be the D (6 bases). Trimming removed 3 bases at V and 5 bases at J, with 14 bases between. Germline CDR1 and CDR2: SGHRS and YFSETQ. The CDR3 length is 15 residues. The CDR3 protein is CASSSLLRGTGELFF. Written as DNA, the CDR3 is TGCGCCAGCAGCTCTCTCCTAAGGGGGACCGGGGAGCTGTTTTTT.

There are many counts of this clonotype. The rearrangement uses TRBV2 and TRBJ1-6; a weak D match, TRBD1 (5 bases). Trimming took 8 bases from V and 7 from J, leaving 9 bases between them. Germline CDR1 SNHLY, CDR2 FYNNEI. The CDR3 length is 12 residues. The CDR3 protein is CASEPGNSPLHF. CDR3 coding DNA: TGTGCCAGCGAGCCAGGGAATTCACCCCTCCACTTT.